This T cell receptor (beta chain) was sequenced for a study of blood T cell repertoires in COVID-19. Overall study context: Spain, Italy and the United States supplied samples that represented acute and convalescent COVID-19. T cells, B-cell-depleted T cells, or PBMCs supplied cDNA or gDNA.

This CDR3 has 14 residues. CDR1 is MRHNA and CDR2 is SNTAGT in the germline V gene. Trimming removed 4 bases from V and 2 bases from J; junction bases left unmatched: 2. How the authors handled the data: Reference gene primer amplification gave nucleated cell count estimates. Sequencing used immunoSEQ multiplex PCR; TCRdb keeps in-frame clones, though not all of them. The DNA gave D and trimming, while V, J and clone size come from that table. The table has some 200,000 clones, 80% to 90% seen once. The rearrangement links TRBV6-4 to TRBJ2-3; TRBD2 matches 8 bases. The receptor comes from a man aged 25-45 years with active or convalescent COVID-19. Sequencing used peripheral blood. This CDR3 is CASSGGLDTDTQYF. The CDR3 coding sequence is TGTGCCAGCAGTGGGGGACTAGACACAGATACGCAGTATTTT.